This TCR beta chain is from a study of blood T cells in healthy people across ages. Whole-study findings and limits: TCR beta diversity per million T cells fell roughly linearly with age.

Trimming shortened V by 5 bases and J by 3 bases, and 13 bases separated the two germline ends. The length of the CDR3 is 14 residues. Germline V gene sequence: CDR1 SEHNR, CDR2 FQNEAQ (reference sequence). Together with a sample-barcoded 5' primer, a J-beta primer mix was included in a second PCR lasting about 6 to 11 cycles. Each cDNA molecule was tagged by a template-switch adaptor with 12 random nucleotides. Each CDR3 protein is one row after TCRdb ran MiXCR on the 5' RACE reads. This sample yields fewer than 2,000,000 distinct CDR3 sequences, of which roughly 32% are seen a single time; approximately 10% belongs to the top ten. Comment on this clonotype: Its antigen is unknown.

What was sequenced was blood. The V call is TRBV7-9, the J call TRBJ1-2; D possibly corresponds to TRBD1 (5 bases). This TCR was recovered from a woman aged 30 to 39 in good health. For the CDR3, the DNA is TGTGCCAGCAGCCAAGAGACAGTGTACTATGGCTACACCTTC. It translates to CASSQETVYYGYTF. Drawing the rest from reference TRBV7-9 and TRBJ1-2, the complete variable domain is DTGVSQNPRHKITKRGQNVTFRCDPISEHNRLYWYRQTLGQGPEFLTYFQNEAQLEKSRLLSDRFSAERPKGSFSTLEIQRTEQGDSAMYLCASSQETVYYGYTFGSGTRLTVV.